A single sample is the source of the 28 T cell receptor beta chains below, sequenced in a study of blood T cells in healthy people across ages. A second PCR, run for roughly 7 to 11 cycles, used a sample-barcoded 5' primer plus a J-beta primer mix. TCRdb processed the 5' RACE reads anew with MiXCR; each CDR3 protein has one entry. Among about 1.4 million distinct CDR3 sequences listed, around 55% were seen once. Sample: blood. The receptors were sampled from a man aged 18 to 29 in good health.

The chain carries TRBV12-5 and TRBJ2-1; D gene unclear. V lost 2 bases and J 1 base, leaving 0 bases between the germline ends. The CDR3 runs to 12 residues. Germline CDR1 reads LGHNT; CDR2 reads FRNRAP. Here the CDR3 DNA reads TGTGCTAGTGGTTTGTCCTACAATGAGCAGTTCTTC. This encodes CASGLSYNEQFF.

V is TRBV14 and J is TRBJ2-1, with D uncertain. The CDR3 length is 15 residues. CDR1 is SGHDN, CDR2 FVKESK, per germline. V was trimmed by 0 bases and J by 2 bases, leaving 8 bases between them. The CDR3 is CASSQDKRTYNEQFF. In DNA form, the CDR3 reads TGTGCCAGCAGCCAAGATAAGCGAACCTACAATGAGCAGTTCTTC.

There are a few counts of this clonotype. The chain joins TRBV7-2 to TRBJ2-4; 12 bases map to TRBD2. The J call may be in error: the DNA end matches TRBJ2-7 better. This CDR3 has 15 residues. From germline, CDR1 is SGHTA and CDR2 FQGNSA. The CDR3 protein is CASSLLAGGPNEQYF. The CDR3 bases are TGTGCCAGCAGTCTCCTAGCGGGAGGGCCTAACGAGCAGTACTTC.

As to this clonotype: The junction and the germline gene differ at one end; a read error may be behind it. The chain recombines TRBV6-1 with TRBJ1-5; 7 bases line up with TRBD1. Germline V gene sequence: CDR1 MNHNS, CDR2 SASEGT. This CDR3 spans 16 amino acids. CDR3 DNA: TGTGCCAGCACCGGACAGGCGGATTATAGCAGTCAGCCCCAGCATTTT. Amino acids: CASTGQADYSSQPQHF.

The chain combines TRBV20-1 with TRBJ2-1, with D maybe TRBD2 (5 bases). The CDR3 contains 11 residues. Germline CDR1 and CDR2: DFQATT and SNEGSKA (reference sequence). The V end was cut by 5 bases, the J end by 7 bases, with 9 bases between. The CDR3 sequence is CSAGLPNEQFF. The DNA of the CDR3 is TGCAGTGCTGGACTCCCAAATGAGCAGTTCTTC.

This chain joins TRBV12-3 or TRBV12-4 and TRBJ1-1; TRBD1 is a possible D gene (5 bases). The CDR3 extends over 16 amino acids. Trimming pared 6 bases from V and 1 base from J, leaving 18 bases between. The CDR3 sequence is CASSPGKRFPNTEAFF. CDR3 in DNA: TGTGCCAGCAGCCCAGGGAAAAGGTTCCCGAACACTGAAGCTTTCTTT.

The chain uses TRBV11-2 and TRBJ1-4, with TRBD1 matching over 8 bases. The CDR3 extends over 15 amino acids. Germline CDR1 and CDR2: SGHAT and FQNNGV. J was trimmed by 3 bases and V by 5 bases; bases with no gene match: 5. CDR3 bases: TGTGCCAGCAGCCACGACAGGGGCGCTAATGAAAAACTGTTTTTT. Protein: CASSHDRGANEKLFF.

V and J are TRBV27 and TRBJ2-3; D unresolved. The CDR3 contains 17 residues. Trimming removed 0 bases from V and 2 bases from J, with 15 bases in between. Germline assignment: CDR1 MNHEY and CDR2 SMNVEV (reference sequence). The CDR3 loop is CASSLSIPSIATDTQYF. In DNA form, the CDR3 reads TGTGCCAGCAGTTTATCGATACCGTCTATCGCCACAGATACGCAGTATTTT.

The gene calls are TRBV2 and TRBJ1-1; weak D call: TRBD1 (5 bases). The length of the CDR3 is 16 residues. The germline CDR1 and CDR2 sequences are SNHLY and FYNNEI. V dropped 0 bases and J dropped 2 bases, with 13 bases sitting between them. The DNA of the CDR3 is TGTGCCAGCAGTGAAGCGCTTGGGAGGGGAAACACTGAAGCTTTCTTT. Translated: CASSEALGRGNTEAFF.

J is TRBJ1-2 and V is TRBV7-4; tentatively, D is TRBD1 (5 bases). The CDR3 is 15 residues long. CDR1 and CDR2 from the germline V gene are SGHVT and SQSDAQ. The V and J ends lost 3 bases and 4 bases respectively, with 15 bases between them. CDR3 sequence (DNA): TGTGCCAGCAGCTTGCCCGTTGACAGAACCTATGGCTACACCTTC. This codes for CASSLPVDRTYGYTF.

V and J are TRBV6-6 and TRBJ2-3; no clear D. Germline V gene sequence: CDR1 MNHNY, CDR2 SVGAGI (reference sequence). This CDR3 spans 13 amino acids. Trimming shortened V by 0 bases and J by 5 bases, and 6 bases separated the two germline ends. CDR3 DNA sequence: TGTGCCAGCAGTTACTCGGGCGGAGATACGCAGTATTTT. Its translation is CASSYSGGDTQYF.

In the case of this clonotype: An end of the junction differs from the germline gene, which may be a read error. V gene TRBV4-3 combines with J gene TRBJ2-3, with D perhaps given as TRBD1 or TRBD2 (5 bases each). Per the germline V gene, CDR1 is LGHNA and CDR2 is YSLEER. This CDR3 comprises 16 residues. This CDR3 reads CASGQEGDPSTDTQYF. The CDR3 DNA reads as TGCGCCAGCGGCCAAGAAGGGGACCCTAGCACAGATACGCAGTATTTT.

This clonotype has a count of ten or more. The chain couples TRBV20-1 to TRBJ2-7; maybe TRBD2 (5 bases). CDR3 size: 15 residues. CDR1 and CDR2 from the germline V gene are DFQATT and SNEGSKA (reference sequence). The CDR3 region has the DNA TGCAGAGGCGATTTTGGAGGAGATGTCCCCTACGAGCAGTACTTC. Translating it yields CRGDFGGDVPYEQYF.

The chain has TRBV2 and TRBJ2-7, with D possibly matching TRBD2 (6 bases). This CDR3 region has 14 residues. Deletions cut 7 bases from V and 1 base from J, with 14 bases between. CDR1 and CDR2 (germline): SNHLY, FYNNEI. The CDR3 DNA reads TGTGCCAGCACCCTCGGGCGGGGTTCCTACGAGCAGTACTTC. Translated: CASTLGRGSYEQYF.

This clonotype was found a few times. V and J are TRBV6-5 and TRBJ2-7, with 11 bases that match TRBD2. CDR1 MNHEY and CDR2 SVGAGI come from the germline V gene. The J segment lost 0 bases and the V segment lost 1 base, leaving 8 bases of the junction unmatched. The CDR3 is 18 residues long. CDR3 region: CASSYWPSGGTSSYEQYF. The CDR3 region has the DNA TGTGCCAGCAGTTACTGGCCTAGCGGGGGGACGAGCTCCTACGAGCAGTACTTC.

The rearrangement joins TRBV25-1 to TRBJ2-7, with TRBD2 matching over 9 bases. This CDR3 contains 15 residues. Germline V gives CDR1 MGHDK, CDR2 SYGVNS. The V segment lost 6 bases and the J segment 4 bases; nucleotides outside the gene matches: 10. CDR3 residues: CASSRPGLAIYEQYF. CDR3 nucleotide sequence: TGTGCCAGCAGCAGACCGGGACTAGCCATTTACGAGCAGTACTTC.

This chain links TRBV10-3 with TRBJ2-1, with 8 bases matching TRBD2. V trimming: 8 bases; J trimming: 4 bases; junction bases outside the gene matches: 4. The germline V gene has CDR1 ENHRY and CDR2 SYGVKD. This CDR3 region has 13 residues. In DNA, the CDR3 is TGTGCCATCTGGGCGGGGGGATACAATGAGCAGTTCTTC. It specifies CAIWAGGYNEQFF.

The CDR3 nucleotides read TGCAGCGGTGGGACAGCCTACGAGCAGTACTTC. It specifies CSGGTAYEQYF. The rearrangement links TRBV29-1 to TRBJ2-7; 7 bases align to TRBD1. Trimming removed 7 bases from V and 2 bases from J; junction bases left unmatched: 2. Per the germline V gene, CDR1 is SQVTM and CDR2 is ANQGSEA. The CDR3 runs 11 residues.

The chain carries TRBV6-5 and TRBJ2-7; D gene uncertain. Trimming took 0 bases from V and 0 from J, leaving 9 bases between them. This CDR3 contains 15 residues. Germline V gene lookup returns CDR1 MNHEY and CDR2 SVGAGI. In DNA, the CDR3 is TGTGCCAGCAGTTACTCGATCCGTAGCTCCTACGAGCAGTACTTC. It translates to CASSYSIRSSYEQYF.

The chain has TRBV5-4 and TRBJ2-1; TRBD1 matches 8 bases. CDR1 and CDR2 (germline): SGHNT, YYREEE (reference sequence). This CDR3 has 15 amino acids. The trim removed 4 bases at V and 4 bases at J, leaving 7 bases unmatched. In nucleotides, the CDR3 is TGTGCCAGCAGCCCCAAGGGACAGGCTTACAATGAGCAGTTCTTC. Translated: CASSPKGQAYNEQFF.

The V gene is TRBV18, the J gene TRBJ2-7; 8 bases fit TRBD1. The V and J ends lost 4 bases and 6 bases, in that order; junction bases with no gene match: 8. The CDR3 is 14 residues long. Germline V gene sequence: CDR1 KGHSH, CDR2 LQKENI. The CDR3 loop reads CASSRGTGLGEQYF. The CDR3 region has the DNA TGTGCCAGCTCACGGGGGACAGGTCTCGGCGAGCAGTACTTC.

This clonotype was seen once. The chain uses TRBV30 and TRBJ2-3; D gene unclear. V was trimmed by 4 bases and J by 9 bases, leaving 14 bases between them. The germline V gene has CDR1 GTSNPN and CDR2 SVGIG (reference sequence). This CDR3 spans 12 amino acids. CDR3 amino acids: CAWTKSGVTQYF. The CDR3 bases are TGTGCCTGGACAAAATCAGGCGTCACGCAGTATTTT.

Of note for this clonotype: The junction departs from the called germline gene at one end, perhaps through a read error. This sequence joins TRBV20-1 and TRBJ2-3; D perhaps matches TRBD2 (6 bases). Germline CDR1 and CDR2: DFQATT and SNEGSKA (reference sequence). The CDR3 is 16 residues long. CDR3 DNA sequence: TGCAGTGCTAGAGATCGGCGGAGGGCTAGCACAGATACGCAGTTTTTT. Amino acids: CSARDRRRASTDTQFF.

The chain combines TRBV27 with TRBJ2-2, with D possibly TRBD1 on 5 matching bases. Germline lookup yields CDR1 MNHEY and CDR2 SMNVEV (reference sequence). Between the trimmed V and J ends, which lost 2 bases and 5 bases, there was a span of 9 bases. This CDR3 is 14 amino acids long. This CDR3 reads CASSLQGYTGELFF. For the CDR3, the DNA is TGTGCCAGCAGTTTACAGGGTTATACCGGGGAGCTGTTTTTT.

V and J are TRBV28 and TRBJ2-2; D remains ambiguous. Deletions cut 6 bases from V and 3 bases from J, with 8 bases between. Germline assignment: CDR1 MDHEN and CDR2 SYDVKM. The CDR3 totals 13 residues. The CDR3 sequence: CASRNLHTGELFF. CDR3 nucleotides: TGTGCCAGCAGGAACCTCCACACCGGGGAGCTGTTTTTT. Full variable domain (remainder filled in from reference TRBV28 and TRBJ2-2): DVKVTQSSRYLVKRTGEKVFLECVQDMDHENMFWYRQDPGLGLRLIYFSYDVKMKEKGDIPEGYSVSREKKERFSLILESASTNQTSMYLCASRNLHTGELFFGEGSRLTVL.

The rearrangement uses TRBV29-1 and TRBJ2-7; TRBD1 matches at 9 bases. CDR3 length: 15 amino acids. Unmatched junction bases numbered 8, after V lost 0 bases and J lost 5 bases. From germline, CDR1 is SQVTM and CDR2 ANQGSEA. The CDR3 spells CSVEEGDRDMDEQYF. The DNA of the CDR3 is TGCAGCGTTGAAGAGGGGGACAGGGATATGGACGAGCAGTACTTC.

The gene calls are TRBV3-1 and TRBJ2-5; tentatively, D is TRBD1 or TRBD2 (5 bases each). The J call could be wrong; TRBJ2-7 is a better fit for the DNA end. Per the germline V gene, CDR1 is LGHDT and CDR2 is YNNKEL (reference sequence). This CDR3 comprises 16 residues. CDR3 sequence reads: CASSPWDAGRAYEQYF. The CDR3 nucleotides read TGTGCCAGCAGCCCGTGGGACGCAGGCAGGGCCTACGAGCAGTACTTC.

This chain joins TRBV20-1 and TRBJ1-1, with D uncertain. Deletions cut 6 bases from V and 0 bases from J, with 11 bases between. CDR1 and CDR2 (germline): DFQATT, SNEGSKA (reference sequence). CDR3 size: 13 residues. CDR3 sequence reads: CSANGRLNTEAFF. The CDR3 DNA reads TGCAGTGCGAACGGACGGTTGAACACTGAAGCTTTCTTT.